This TCR beta chain was recovered during a study of T cell repertoires in cytomegalovirus infection. Overall study: Public TCR beta signatures marked donors with CMV infection and the matching HLA.

General study results and limits: Cumulative frequency of public TCR beta families picked out carriers of CMV plus the relevant HLA. Across the ex vivo response, the dominant clonotypes were HLA-C-restricted CMV-specific TCR beta clonotypes.

Germline loops: CDR1 KGHSH, CDR2 LQKENI. This CDR3 has 15 amino acids. After removal of 0 bases from V and 6 bases from J, the junction contained 7 bases not matched to a gene. In TCRdb, the reads were re-called with MiXCR into one record per CDR3 protein. The sample contains around 120,000 distinct CDR3 sequences, 7% to 10% of which appear only once. In the case of this clonotype: The target antigen is unknown.

The sample taken for sequencing was PBMCs. The chain joins TRBV18 to TRBJ2-7, with TRBD1 matching 8 bases. The receptor comes from a human donor in good health (CMV status not recorded). Some clones in this sample may be carry-over from other donors' samples. CDR3 sequence reads: CASSPPKQGAGEQYF. CDR3 nucleotide sequence: TGTGCCAGCTCACCACCGAAGCAGGGGGCCGGCGAGCAGTACTTC.